This T cell receptor (beta chain) was recorded in a study of T cell changes during pregnancy in multiple sclerosis. Produced via immunoSEQ multiplex PCR; TCRdb's table is partial and in-frame only. The sample includes 15,000 to 20,000 clones, around 87% of them seen just once. The germline CDR1 and CDR2 sequences are LNHDA and SQIVND (reference sequence). Trimming removed 3 bases from V and 7 bases from J; junction bases left unmatched: 1. There are 13 residues in the CDR3. V and J are TRBV19 and TRBJ1-5, with 9 bases aligning to TRBD1. The TCR sequence derives from a female donor in good health, enrolled as a control in a pregnancy study. Sequenced here: CD8+ T cells from peripheral blood mononuclear cells, sampled in the third trimester of pregnancy. CDR3 sequence reads: CASSMDRGQPQHF. For the CDR3, the DNA is TGTGCCAGTAGTATGGACAGGGGCCAGCCCCAGCATTTT.